Listed here are 20 T cell receptor beta chains from one sample, sequenced in a study of T cell changes during pregnancy in multiple sclerosis. The data were produced by immunoSEQ multiplex PCR, yet TCRdb's version contains in-frame clones alone and is incomplete. Of about 57,000 clones in the sample, approximately 90% were seen once. Sequencing used peripheral blood, obtained after pregnancy. These receptors originate from a female donor in good health, enrolled as a control in a pregnancy study.

This chain links TRBV2 with TRBJ2-2; 7 nucleotides match TRBD1. CDR3 length equals 16 residues. Trimming at V came to 3 bases and at J to 6 bases, leaving 10 bases not matched to a gene. Germline assignment: CDR1 SNHLY and CDR2 FYNNEI. Here the CDR3 DNA reads TGTGCCAGCAGTGACCCCACAGGGGTCAGCCCCGGGGAGCTGTTTTTT. It yields the protein CASSDPTGVSPGELFF. Filled out from reference TRBV2 and TRBJ2-2, the complete variable domain reads EPEVTQTPSHQVTQMGQEVILRCVPISNHLYFYWYRQILGQKVEFLVSFYNNEISEKSEIFDDQFSVERPDGSNFTLKIRSTKLEDSAMYFCASSDPTGVSPGELFFGEGSRLTVL.

J is TRBJ1-1 and V is TRBV5-4, with 8 bases that match TRBD1. The CDR3 has 15 amino acids. Germline CDR1 reads SGHNT; CDR2 reads YYREEE (reference sequence). J lost 1 base, V lost 0 bases, and 2 bases had no gene match. The CDR3 sequence is CASSLEDRGNTEAFF. The CDR3 nucleotides read TGTGCCAGCAGCTTGGAAGACAGGGGGAACACTGAAGCTTTCTTT.

V usage is TRBV5-1 and J usage is TRBJ2-3; tentatively, D is TRBD1 (6 bases). The V and J ends lost 6 bases and 8 bases respectively, with 13 bases between them. Germline CDR1 reads SGHRS; CDR2 reads YFSETQ. The CDR3 length is 12 residues. CDR3 nucleotide sequence: TGCGCCAGCACTACTCCACAGGGTACGCAGTATTTT. Protein: CASTTPQGTQYF.

The chain recombines TRBV6-6 with TRBJ1-1, with 9 bases lining up with TRBD1. Germline values: CDR1 MNHNY, CDR2 SVGAGI (reference sequence). J was trimmed by 3 bases and V by 2 bases; bases with no gene match: 4. This CDR3 contains 15 residues. For the CDR3, the DNA is TGTGCCAGCAGTTACGCGGGACAGGGACACACTGAAGCTTTCTTT. It translates to CASSYAGQGHTEAFF.

This clone has just a few counts. The chain couples TRBV6-5 to TRBJ2-1, with 7 bases identical to TRBD2. CDR1 MNHEY and CDR2 SVGAGI come from the germline V gene. V dropped 7 bases and J dropped 3; count of bases not matched to a gene: 6. The CDR3 consists of 14 residues. The CDR3 spells CASNPGGDYNEQFF. CDR3 nucleotides: TGTGCCAGCAATCCGGGGGGAGACTACAATGAGCAGTTCTTC.

CDR3 loop: CASSLTSASRANEQFF. CDR3 DNA: TGTGCCAGCAGCTTGACCAGCGCATCCAGGGCCAATGAGCAGTTCTTC. The genes are TRBV7-3 and TRBJ2-1, with D possibly matching TRBD1 (5 bases). The length of the CDR3 is 16 residues. V lost 3 bases to trimming and J lost 6 bases, with 18 bases between them. Germline values: CDR1 SGHTA, CDR2 FQGTGA.

The CDR3 sequence is CASTRQPSSYNSPLHF. The CDR3 DNA is TGTGCCAGCACCCGACAGCCGAGCTCCTATAATTCACCCCTCCACTTT. The rearrangement links TRBV7-2 to TRBJ1-6, with D possibly TRBD1 on 5 matching bases. Per germline, CDR1 SGHTA and CDR2 FQGNSA. The CDR3 sequence is 16 residues long. Trimming cost V 7 bases and J 0 bases, with 13 bases left between them.

The rearrangement links TRBV7-2 to TRBJ2-7; possible D gene TRBD1, 7 bases. This CDR3 is 14 amino acids long. Looked up from germline, CDR1 is SGHTA and CDR2 is FQGNSA. The V and J ends lost 5 bases and 4 bases respectively, with 15 bases between them. The CDR3 DNA is TGTGCCAGCAGCCCCCAGGGGGGTAATTACGAGCAGTACTTC. Protein sequence: CASSPQGGNYEQYF.

The chain carries TRBV11-2 and TRBJ1-2; D possibly corresponds to TRBD1 (6 bases). The CDR3 has 17 amino acids. Germline V gives CDR1 SGHAT, CDR2 FQNNGV. Trimming removed 8 bases at V and 0 bases at J, with 22 bases between. The CDR3 bases are TGTGCCAGCGCTATGACGGGGGGCGGGCTTACTAACTATGGCTACACCTTC. Protein product: CASAMTGGGLTNYGYTF.

The chain recombines TRBV28 with TRBJ2-7; D gene ambiguous. The CDR3 loop spans 13 amino acids. The germline CDR1 and CDR2 sequences are MDHEN and SYDVKM. Trimming stripped 2 bases from V and 7 bases from J, with 12 bases between. The CDR3: CASSLGGLVEQYF. CDR3 in DNA: TGTGCCAGCAGTTTAGGTGGTTTAGTGGAGCAGTACTTC.

The chain joins TRBV10-2 to TRBJ2-3; no clear D gene. V gave up 7 bases and J gave up 4 bases, with 18 bases separating them. Per germline, CDR1 WSHSY and CDR2 SAAADI. The CDR3 is made up of 15 amino acids. CDR3 DNA sequence: TGCGCCAGCAACGTGGGTCAGGTCAAAGCAGATACGCAGTATTTT. It is translated as CASNVGQVKADTQYF.

The V and J genes are TRBV6-1 and TRBJ1-3; 11 nucleotides agree with TRBD1. Germline assignment: CDR1 MNHNS and CDR2 SASEGT. This CDR3 contains 15 residues. The junction had 6 bases not matched to a gene; V was cut back by 3 bases and J by 8 bases. DNA of the CDR3: TGTGCCAGCAGTGAGGGGTCGGGACAGGGGGACACCATATATTTT. This sequence encodes CASSEGSGQGDTIYF.

CDR3 in amino acids: CASSMGLAGGRFTDTQYF. Written as DNA, the CDR3 is TGTGCCAGTAGTATGGGACTAGCGGGGGGGCGTTTCACAGATACGCAGTATTTT. The V call is TRBV19, the J call TRBJ2-3, with 16 bases identical to TRBD2. The CDR3 totals 18 residues. Germline CDR1 is LNHDA and CDR2 is SQIVND (reference sequence). V shed 3 bases and J 2 bases; nucleotides not matched to a gene: 5.

This clone appeared a single time. The gene calls are TRBV4-3 and TRBJ2-7; possibly TRBD2 for D (5 bases). The germline CDR1 and CDR2 sequences are LGHNA and YSLEER. Trimming cost V 0 bases and J 6 bases, with 18 bases left between them. This CDR3 is built from 16 residues. The CDR3 protein is CASSQDYSFTGSEQYF. The CDR3 bases are TGCGCCAGCAGCCAAGATTACTCCTTTACGGGGAGCGAGCAGTACTTC.

The chain has TRBV6-6 and TRBJ1-1; D is uncertain. V gave up 7 bases and J gave up 0 bases, with 9 bases separating them. This CDR3 spans 13 amino acids. Germline-derived CDR1 and CDR2 are MNHNY and SVGAGI (reference sequence). In DNA form, the CDR3 reads TGTGCCAGCAACACAGATCTGAACACTGAAGCTTTCTTT. As protein: CASNTDLNTEAFF.

This clone came up once. The chain employs TRBV11-3 and TRBJ2-5; 13 bases align to TRBD2. Trimming took 4 bases from V and 6 from J; bases not matched to a gene: 5. This CDR3 has 15 amino acids. The V gene's germline CDR1 is SGHNT and CDR2 YENEEA. The CDR3 bases are TGTGCCAGCAGCTCGGGACTAGCGGGAAGACAGACCCAGTACTTC. It yields the protein CASSSGLAGRQTQYF.

The rearrangement links TRBV2 to TRBJ2-1; 10 nucleotides match TRBD2. Germline V gene sequence: CDR1 SNHLY, CDR2 FYNNEI. V trimming: 8 bases; J trimming: 1 base; junction bases outside the gene matches: 17. The CDR3 covers 19 residues. The CDR3 nucleotides are TGTGCCAGCGCAATTGAGATATTAGCGGGAGGATCGTCCTACAATGAGCAGTTCTTC. Translation gives CASAIEILAGGSSYNEQFF.

This chain uses TRBV6-1 with TRBJ2-3; D might be TRBD1 (6 bases). In germline, CDR1 is MNHNS, CDR2 SASEGT. Trimming removed 2 bases at V and 6 bases at J, with 9 bases between. The CDR3 totals 13 residues. The CDR3, as DNA: TGTGCCAGCAGTGAATCAGGGGCGGATACGCAGTATTTT. Protein product: CASSESGADTQYF.

This clone was observed once. The genes are TRBV6-1 and TRBJ1-2; no firm D call. From germline, CDR1 is MNHNS and CDR2 SASEGT. Trimming took 10 bases from V and 2 from J, leaving 17 bases between them. The CDR3 has 14 residues. The chain's CDR3 is CATSTEGPNYGYTF. Here the CDR3 DNA reads TGTGCCACCTCCACGGAGGGTCCGAACTATGGCTACACCTTC.

The chain carries TRBV5-6 and TRBJ1-6; D is unresolved. The CDR3 runs 15 residues. CDR1 SGHDT and CDR2 YYEEEE come from the germline V gene. Deletions cut 4 bases from V and 0 bases from J, with 8 bases between. The CDR3: CASSRGSSYNSPLHF. CDR3 sequence (DNA): TGTGCCAGCAGCCGAGGAAGCTCCTATAATTCACCCCTCCACTTT. The full variable domain, completed using reference TRBV5-6 and TRBJ1-6, is DAGVTQSPTHLIKTRGQQVTLRCSPKSGHDTVSWYQQALGQGPQFIFQYYEEEERQRGNFPDRFSGHQFPNYSSELNVNALLLGDSALYLCASSRGSSYNSPLHFGNGTRLTVT.